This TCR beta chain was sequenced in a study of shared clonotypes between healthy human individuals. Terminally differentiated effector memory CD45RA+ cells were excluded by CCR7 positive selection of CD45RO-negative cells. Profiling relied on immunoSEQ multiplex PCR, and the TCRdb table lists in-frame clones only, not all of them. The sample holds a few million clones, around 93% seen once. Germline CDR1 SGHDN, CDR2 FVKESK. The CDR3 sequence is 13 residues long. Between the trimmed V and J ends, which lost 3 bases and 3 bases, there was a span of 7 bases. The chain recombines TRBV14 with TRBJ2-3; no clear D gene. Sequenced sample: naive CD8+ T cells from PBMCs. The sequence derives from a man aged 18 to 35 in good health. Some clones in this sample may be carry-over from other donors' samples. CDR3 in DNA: TGTGCCAGCAGCCACAGGTTTACAGATACGCAGTATTTT. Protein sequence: CASSHRFTDTQYF.